The 16 T cell receptor beta chains reported below all come from one sample, sequenced in a study of T cells in Graves' hyperthyroidism and ophthalmopathy. RNA transcripts provided the source from which TCR beta CDR3 regions were amplified. TCR CDR3 underwent first-round RT-PCR with the HTBI primer set. TCRdb reanalysed the multiplex PCR reads using MiXCR and keeps one entry per CDR3 protein. The repertoire holds some 550,000 distinct CDR3 sequences, 16% seen once, with around 3.5% in the top ten. Sequencing used blood. The receptor source for this set is a middle-aged woman with Graves' ophthalmopathy.

This clonotype has just a few counts. V usage is TRBV7-8 and J usage is TRBJ1-4, with 10 bases that match TRBD1. The CDR3 has 17 residues. CDR1 is SGHVS and CDR2 is FQNEAQ in the germline V gene. With V trimmed by 5 bases and J by 8 bases, 14 bases remained unmatched. CDR3 nucleotide sequence: TGTGCCAGCAGCCCCGGGACAGGGGTATGGAATGGGGAAAAACTGTTTTTT. This encodes CASSPGTGVWNGEKLFF.

This clonotype was seen at least ten times. V gene TRBV6-2 or TRBV6-3 combines with J gene TRBJ2-1; D is uncertain. Germline CDR1 is MNHEY and CDR2 is SVGEGT. This CDR3 has 11 residues. Trimming removed 2 bases from V and 8 bases from J, with 4 bases in between. CDR3 DNA: TGTGCCAGCAGTTACGCGGATGAGCAGTTCTTC. Residues: CASSYADEQFF.

This clonotype was recorded once. This chain links TRBV7-6 with TRBJ2-5; D is possibly TRBD2 (5 bases). The length of the CDR3 is 15 residues. Germline CDR1 reads SGHVS; CDR2 reads FNYEAQ. Trimming shortened V by 1 base and J by 5 bases, and 14 bases separated the two germline ends. CDR3 sequence (DNA): TGTGCCAGCAGCTTAGATGGGCCCCCGGGGGAGACCCAGTACTTC. Its translation is CASSLDGPPGETQYF. Supplemented by reference TRBV7-6 and TRBJ2-5, the full variable domain reads GAGVSQSPRYKVTKRGQDVALRCDPISGHVSLYWYRQALGQGPEFLTYFNYEAQQDKSGLPNDRFSAERPEGSISTLTIQRTEQRDSAMYRCASSLDGPPGETQYFGPGTRLLVL.

This clonotype was detected ten times or more. V usage is TRBV29-1 and J usage is TRBJ2-1; unclear D gene. Germline V gene sequence: CDR1 SQVTM, CDR2 ANQGSEA. The CDR3 is made up of 12 amino acids. The germline V and J ends were trimmed by 4 bases and 8 bases, with 12 bases remaining between them. The CDR3 DNA reads as TGCAGCGTTGCTTTGGCCCTCCATGAGCAGTTCTTC. Its translation: CSVALALHEQFF.

In this sample, this clonotype turned up many times. The junction shows a germline mismatch at one end, possibly a read error. V is TRBV7-9 and J is TRBJ2-3, with TRBD2 as a possible D gene (6 bases). Germline V gene lookup returns CDR1 SEHNR and CDR2 FQNEAQ (reference sequence). This CDR3 has 15 residues. CDR3 region: CASSVAAFRTDTQYF. Here the CDR3 DNA reads TGTGCCAGCAGCGTAGCGGCTTTTCGCACAGATACGCAGTATTTT.

This clonotype was counted between two and nine times. V gene TRBV12-3 or TRBV12-4 combines with J gene TRBJ1-1, with D unclear. The V gene lost 3 bases and the J gene lost 7 bases, with 9 bases spanning the gap. The CDR3 totals 12 residues. CDR3: CASSLVWGEAFF. The CDR3, as DNA: TGTGCCAGCAGTTTGGTTTGGGGTGAAGCTTTCTTT.

The chain recombines TRBV27 with TRBJ2-4, with D perhaps assigned TRBD1 or TRBD2 (7 bases each). Germline CDR1 reads MNHEY; CDR2 reads SMNVEV (reference sequence). V was pared by 4 bases and J by 0 bases, with 19 bases between. The CDR3 is 18 residues long. CDR3 amino acids: CASSWSGGTTVAKNIQYF. For the CDR3, the DNA is TGTGCCAGCAGTTGGTCAGGGGGGACTACCGTAGCCAAAAACATTCAGTACTTC.

This clonotype has more than one count but fewer than ten. This chain connects TRBV24-1 to TRBJ1-1; TRBD1 matches 8 bases. V shed 4 bases and J 7 bases; nucleotides not matched to a gene: 7. Germline lookup yields CDR1 KGHDR and CDR2 SFDVKD. The CDR3 has 14 amino acids. The CDR3 sequence: CATSEGQVGGEAFF. CDR3 DNA sequence: TGTGCCACCAGTGAGGGACAGGTGGGGGGTGAAGCTTTCTTT.

There are many counts of this clonotype. DNA for the CDR3: TGTGCCAGCAGCCAAGCCTGGGAGGGCTATGGCTACACCTTC. This gives the protein CASSQAWEGYGYTF. V and J are TRBV14 and TRBJ1-2, with D uncertain. Germline values: CDR1 SGHDN, CDR2 FVKESK. The CDR3 has 14 residues. V lost 1 base, J lost 4 bases, and 10 bases lay in between.

This clonotype showed up many times. The chain has TRBV6-1 and TRBJ2-1; 7 nucleotides align to TRBD1. Trimming removed 4 bases from V and 0 bases from J; junction bases left unmatched: 6. The germline CDR1 and CDR2 sequences are MNHNS and SASEGT. CDR3 length equals 16 residues. This CDR3 is CASSAGGLSSYNEQFF. CDR3 in DNA: TGTGCCAGCAGTGCAGGGGGTTTGAGCTCCTACAATGAGCAGTTCTTC.

There are a few counts of this clonotype. The V and J genes are TRBV7-9 and TRBJ2-4; perhaps TRBD2 as D (6 bases). CDR1 is SEHNR and CDR2 is FQNEAQ in the germline V gene (reference sequence). The ends were cut back, 1 base at V and 3 bases at J, with 13 bases in the middle. The CDR3 is 16 residues long. CDR3 loop: CASSLGPGEVKNIQYF. The CDR3 DNA follows: TGTGCCAGCAGCTTAGGTCCGGGGGAGGTCAAAAACATTCAGTACTTC.

This clonotype was seen at least ten times. This chain joins TRBV2 and TRBJ2-1; D is ambiguous. CDR3 size: 12 residues. From germline, CDR1 is SNHLY and CDR2 FYNNEI. Trimming took off 4 bases at V and 12 bases at J, with 13 bases between the two ends. The CDR3 sequence: CASSGTVLLQFF. The CDR3 region has the DNA TGTGCCAGCAGTGGAACCGTCCTGCTGCAGTTCTTC.

This clonotype was counted at least ten times. J is TRBJ1-1 and V is TRBV9; D unclear. Germline-derived CDR1 and CDR2 are SGDLS and YYNGEE. V lost 4 bases and J lost 3, with 16 bases in between. This CDR3 has 15 amino acids. The CDR3 bases are TGTGCCAGCAGCCCCCTCTCGAACATAGACACTGAAGCTTTCTTT. Its protein product is CASSPLSNIDTEAFF.

Worth noting for this clonotype: The junction shows a germline mismatch at one end, possibly a read error. CDR3 sequence (DNA): TGCAGTGCTAGAGACAGGGGCCCATTGCTGGGAATCTTT. Amino acids: CSARDRGPLLGIF. The chain couples TRBV20-1 to TRBJ1-1, with D maybe TRBD1 (6 bases). Germline V gives CDR1 DFQATT, CDR2 SNEGSKA (reference sequence). The CDR3 extends over 13 amino acids.

This clonotype was recorded a few times. The chain couples TRBV28 to TRBJ1-3; the D is unclear. The germline V gene has CDR1 MDHEN and CDR2 SYDVKM. The ends were cut back, 0 bases at V and 0 bases at J, with 12 bases in the middle. The CDR3 spans 17 residues. CDR3 DNA: TGTGCCAGCAGTTTATGGACACCCAACTTCTCTGGAAACACCATATATTTT. Protein product: CASSLWTPNFSGNTIYF.

This clonotype turned up a few times. The V call is TRBV20-1, the J call TRBJ2-5; D possibly corresponds to TRBD2 (6 bases). Trimming removed 1 base at V and 2 bases at J, with 11 bases between. Germline lookup yields CDR1 DFQATT and CDR2 SNEGSKA (reference sequence). There are 14 residues in the CDR3. The CDR3 spells CSARAGVGQETQYF. Here the CDR3 DNA reads TGCAGTGCTAGAGCGGGAGTTGGACAAGAGACCCAGTACTTC.